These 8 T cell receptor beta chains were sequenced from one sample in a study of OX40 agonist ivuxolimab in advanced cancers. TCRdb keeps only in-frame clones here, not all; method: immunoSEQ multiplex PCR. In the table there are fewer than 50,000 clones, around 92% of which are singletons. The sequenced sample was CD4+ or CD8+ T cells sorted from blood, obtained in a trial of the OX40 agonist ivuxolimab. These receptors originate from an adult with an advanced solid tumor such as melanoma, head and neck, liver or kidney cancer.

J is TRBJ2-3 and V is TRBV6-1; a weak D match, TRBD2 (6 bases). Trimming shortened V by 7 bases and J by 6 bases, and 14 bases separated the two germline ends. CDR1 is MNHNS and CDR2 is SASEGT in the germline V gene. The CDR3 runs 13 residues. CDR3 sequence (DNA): TGTGCCAGCATGGCCGGGACTCGGGATACGCAGTATTTT. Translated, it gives CASMAGTRDTQYF.

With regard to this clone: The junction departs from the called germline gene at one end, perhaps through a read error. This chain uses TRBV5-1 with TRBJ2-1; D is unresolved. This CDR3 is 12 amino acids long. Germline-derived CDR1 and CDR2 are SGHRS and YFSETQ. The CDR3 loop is CASSLAPNERFF. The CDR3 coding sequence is TGCGCCAGCAGCCTTGCCCCTAATGAGCGGTTCTTC.

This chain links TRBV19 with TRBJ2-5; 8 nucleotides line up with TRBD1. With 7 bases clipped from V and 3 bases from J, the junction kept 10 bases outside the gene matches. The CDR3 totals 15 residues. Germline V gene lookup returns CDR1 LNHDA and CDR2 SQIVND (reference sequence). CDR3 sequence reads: CASTQQGGLKETQYF. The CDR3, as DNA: TGTGCCAGTACCCAACAGGGGGGCTTAAAAGAGACCCAGTACTTC.

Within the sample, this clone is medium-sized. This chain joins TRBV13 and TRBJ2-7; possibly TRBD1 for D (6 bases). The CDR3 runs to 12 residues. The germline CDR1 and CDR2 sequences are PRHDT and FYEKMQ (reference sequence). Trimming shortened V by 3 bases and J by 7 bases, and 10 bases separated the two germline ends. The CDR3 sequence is CASSLGALEQYF. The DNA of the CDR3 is TGTGCCAGCAGCTTGGGGGCTTTGGAGCAGTACTTC. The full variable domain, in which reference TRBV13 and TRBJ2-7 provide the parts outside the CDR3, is AAGVIQSPRHLIKEKRETATLKCYPIPRHDTVYWYQQGPGQDPQFLISFYEKMQSDKGSIPDRFSAQQFSDYHSELNMSSLELGDSALYFCASSLGALEQYFGPGTRLTVT.

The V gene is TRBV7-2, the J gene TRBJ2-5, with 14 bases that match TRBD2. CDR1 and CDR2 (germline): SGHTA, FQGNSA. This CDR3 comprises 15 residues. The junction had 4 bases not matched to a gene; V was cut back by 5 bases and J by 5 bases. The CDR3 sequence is CASSVTSGRGETQYF. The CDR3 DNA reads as TGTGCCAGCAGCGTGACTAGCGGGAGGGGGGAGACCCAGTACTTC.

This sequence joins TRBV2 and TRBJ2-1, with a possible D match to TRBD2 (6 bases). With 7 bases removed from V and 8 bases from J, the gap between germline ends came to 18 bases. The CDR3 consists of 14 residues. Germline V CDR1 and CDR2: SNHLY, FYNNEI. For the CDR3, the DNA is TGTGCCAGCAACGGGGTTCCAGGGAGGCATGAGCAGTTCTTC. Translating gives CASNGVPGRHEQFF.

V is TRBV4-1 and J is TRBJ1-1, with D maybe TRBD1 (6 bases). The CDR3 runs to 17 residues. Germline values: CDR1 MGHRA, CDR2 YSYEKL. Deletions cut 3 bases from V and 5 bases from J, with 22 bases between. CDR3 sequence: CASSHPLATGPGTEAFF. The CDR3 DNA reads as TGCGCCAGCAGCCACCCCTTAGCTACAGGGCCGGGTACTGAAGCTTTCTTT.

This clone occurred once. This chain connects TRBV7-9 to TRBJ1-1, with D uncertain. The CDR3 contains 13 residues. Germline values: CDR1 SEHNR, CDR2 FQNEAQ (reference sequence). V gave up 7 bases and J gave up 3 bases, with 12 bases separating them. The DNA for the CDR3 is TGTGCCAGCACCATTCTCCGGGACACTGAAGCTTTCTTT. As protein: CASTILRDTEAFF.